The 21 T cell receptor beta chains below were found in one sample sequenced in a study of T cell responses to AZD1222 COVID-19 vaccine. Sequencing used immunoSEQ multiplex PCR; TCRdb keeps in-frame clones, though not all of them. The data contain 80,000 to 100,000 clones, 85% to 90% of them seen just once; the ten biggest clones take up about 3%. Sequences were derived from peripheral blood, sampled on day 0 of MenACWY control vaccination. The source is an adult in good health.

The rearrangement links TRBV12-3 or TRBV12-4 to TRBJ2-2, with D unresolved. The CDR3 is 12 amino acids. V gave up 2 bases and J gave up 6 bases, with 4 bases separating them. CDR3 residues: CASSLIAGELFF. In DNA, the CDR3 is TGTGCCAGCAGTTTAATCGCCGGGGAGCTGTTTTTT.

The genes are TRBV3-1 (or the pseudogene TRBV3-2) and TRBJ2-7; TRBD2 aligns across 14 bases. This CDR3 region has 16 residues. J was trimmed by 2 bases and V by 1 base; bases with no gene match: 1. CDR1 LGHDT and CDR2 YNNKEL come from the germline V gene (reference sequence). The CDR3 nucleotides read TGTGCCAGCAGCCAAGTGACTAGCGGGGGGGCCTACGAGCAGTACTTC. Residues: CASSQVTSGGAYEQYF.

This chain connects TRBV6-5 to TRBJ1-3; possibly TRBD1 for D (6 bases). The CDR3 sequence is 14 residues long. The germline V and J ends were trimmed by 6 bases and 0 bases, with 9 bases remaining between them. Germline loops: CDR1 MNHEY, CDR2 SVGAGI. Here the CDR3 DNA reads TGTGCCAGCAGCGGACAGTCCTCTGGAAACACCATATATTTT. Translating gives CASSGQSSGNTIYF.

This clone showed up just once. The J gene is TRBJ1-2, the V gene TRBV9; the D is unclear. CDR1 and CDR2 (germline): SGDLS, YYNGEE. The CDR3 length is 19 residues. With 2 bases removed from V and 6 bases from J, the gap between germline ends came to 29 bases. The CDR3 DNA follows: TGTGCCAGCAGCGTCTCGGGCAGTTCATCCTTACGGTTTGTTGATGGCTACACCTTC. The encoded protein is CASSVSGSSSLRFVDGYTF.

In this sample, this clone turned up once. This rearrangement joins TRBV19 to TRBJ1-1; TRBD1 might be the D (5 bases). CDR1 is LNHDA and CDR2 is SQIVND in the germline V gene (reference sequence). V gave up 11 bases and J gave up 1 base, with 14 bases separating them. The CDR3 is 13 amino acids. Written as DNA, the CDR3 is TGTGCCGGGACCGGGCCAACGAACACTGAAGCTTTCTTT. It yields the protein CAGTGPTNTEAFF. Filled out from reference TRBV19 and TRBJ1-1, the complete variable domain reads DGGITQSPKYLFRKEGQNVTLSCEQNLNHDAMYWYRQDPGQGLRLIYYSQIVNDFQKGDIAEGYSVSREKKESFPLTVTSAQKNPTAFYLCAGTGPTNTEAFFGQGTRLTVV.

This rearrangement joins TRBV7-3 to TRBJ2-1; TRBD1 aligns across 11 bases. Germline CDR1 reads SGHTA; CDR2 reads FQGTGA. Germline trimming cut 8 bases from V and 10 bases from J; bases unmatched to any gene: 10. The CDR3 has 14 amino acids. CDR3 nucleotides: TGTGCCAGCTGCCGGGACAGGGGGATGTGCGAGCAGTTCTTC. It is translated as CASCRDRGMCEQFF.

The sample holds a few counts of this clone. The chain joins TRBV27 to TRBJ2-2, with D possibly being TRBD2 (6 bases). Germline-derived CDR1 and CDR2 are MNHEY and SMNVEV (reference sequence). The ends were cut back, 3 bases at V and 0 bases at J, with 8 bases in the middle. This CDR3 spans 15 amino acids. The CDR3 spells CASSFAGTNTGELFF. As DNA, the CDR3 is TGTGCCAGCAGTTTTGCGGGGACGAACACCGGGGAGCTGTTTTTT.

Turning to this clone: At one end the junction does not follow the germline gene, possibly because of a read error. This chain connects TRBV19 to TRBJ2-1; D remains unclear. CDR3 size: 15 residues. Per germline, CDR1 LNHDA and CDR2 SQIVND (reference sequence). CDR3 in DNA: TGTGCCAGTAGTTTAGACGGAAGCTCCTACAATGAGCAGTTCTTC. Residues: CASSLDGSSYNEQFF.

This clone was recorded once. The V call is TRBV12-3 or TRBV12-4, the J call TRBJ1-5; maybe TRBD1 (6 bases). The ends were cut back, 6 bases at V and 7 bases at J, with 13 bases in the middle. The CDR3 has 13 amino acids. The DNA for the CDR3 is TGTGCCAGCAGACAGGGAAGTTACCAGCCCCAGCATTTT. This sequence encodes CASRQGSYQPQHF.

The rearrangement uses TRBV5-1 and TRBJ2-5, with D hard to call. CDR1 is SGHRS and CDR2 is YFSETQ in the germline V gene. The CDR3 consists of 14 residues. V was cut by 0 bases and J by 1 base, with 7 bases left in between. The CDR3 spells CASSLGTSQETQYF. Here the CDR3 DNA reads TGCGCCAGCAGCTTGGGCACCAGCCAAGAGACCCAGTACTTC.

As DNA, the CDR3 is TGCGCCAGCAGCCCGTCGAGTGGGGGGGGCTACACCTTC. Protein sequence: CASSPSSGGGYTF. The J gene is TRBJ1-2, the V gene TRBV4-3; perhaps TRBD1 as D (5 bases). The V end was cut by 4 bases, the J end by 8 bases, with 14 bases between. This CDR3 has 13 residues. Germline V gives CDR1 LGHNA, CDR2 YSLEER.

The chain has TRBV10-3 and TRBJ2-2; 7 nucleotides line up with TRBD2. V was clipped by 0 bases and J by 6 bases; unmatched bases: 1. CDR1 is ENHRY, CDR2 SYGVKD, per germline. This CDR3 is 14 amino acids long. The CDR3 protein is CAISESGGAGELFF. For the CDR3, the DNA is TGTGCCATCAGTGAGTCGGGAGGGGCCGGGGAGCTGTTTTTT.

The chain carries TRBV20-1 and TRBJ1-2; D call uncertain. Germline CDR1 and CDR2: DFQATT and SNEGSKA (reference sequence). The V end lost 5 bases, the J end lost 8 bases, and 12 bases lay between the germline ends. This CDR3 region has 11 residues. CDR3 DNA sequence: TGCAGTGCTGTGGGAGGAGAGGGCTACACCTTC. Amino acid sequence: CSAVGGEGYTF.

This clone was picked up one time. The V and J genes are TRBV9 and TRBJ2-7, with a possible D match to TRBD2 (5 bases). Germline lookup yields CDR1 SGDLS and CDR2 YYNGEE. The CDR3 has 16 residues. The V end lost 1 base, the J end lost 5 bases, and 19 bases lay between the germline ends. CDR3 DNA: TGTGCCAGCAGCGTATTAGGCGGGTCTTCCTCTAACGAGCAGTACTTC. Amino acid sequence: CASSVLGGSSSNEQYF.

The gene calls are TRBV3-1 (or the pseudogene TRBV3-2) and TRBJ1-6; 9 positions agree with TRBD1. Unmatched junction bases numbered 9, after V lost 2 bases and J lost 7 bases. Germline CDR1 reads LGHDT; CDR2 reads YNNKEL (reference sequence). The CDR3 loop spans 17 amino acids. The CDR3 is CASSQKGQGISNSPLHF. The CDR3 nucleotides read TGTGCCAGCAGCCAAAAGGGACAGGGAATTTCGAATTCACCCCTCCACTTT.

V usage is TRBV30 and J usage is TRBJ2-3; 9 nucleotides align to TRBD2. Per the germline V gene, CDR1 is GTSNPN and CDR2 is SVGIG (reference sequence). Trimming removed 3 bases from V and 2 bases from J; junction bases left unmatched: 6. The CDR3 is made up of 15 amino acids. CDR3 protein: CAWRTVAGVTDTQYF. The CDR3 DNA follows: TGTGCCTGGAGAACGGTAGCGGGGGTCACAGATACGCAGTATTTT.

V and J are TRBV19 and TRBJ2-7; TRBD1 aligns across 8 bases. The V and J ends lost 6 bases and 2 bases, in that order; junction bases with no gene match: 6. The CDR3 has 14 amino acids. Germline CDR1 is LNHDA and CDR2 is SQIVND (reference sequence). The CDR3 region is CASSRGQEAYEQYF. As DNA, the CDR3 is TGTGCCAGTAGCCGGGGACAGGAGGCCTACGAGCAGTACTTC.

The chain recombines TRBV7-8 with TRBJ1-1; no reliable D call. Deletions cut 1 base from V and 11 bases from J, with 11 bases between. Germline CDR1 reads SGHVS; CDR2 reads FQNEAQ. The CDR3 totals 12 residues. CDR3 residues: CASSLGSQRAFF. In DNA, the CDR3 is TGTGCCAGCAGCTTAGGGTCCCAACGGGCTTTCTTT.

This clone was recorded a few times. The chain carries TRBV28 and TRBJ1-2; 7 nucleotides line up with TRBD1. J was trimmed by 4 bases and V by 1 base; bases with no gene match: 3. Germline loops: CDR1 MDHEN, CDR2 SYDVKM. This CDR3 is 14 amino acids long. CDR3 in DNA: TGTGCCAGCAGTTTATCCGACAGGGTCTATGGCTACACCTTC. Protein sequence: CASSLSDRVYGYTF.

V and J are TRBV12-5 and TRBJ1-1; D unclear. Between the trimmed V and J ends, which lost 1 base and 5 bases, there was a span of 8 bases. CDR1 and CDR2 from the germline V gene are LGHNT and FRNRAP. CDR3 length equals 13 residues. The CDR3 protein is CASGLDGWTEAFF. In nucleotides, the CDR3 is TGTGCTAGTGGTTTGGACGGCTGGACTGAAGCTTTCTTT.

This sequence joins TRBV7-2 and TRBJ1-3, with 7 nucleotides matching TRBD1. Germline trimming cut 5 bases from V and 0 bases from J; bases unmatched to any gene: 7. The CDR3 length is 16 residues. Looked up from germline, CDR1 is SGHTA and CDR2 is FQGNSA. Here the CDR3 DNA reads TGTGCCAGCAGCACGCGACAGGGAAGCTCTGGAAACACCATATATTTT. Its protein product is CASSTRQGSSGNTIYF.